Below, 25 T cell receptor beta chains from the same sample are listed, as sequenced in a study of early stage breast cancer tumors. Repertoires were generated with immunoSEQ multiplex PCR, while TCRdb's copy carries only in-frame clones and drops some. This sample carries tens of thousands of clones, about 93% of them seen once, and the ten largest clones take 4% to 5.5%. The source material was blood. The receptors were sampled from a person aged 65-85 years with breast cancer.

J is TRBJ2-3 and V is TRBV29-1; tentatively, D is TRBD2 (6 bases). The CDR3 totals 14 residues. Trimming left V 7 bases short and J 6 bases short, with 20 bases between. The germline CDR1 and CDR2 sequences are SQVTM and ANQGSEA. DNA of the CDR3: TGCAGCGGTGCGGGACTTATAGTTGGGGATACGCAGTATTTT. It specifies CSGAGLIVGDTQYF.

The J gene is TRBJ1-1, the V gene TRBV6-4, with D perhaps TRBD1 (6 bases). Germline CDR1 reads MRHNA; CDR2 reads SNTAGT. The V end lost 6 bases, the J end lost 4 bases, and 24 bases lay between the germline ends. CDR3 size: 17 residues. The CDR3, as DNA: TGTGCCAGCAGAAGAGGGACACCAGTTCCGGGGTCCACTGAAGCTTTCTTT. Translated: CASRRGTPVPGSTEAFF.

This clone was seen a handful of times. The rearrangement uses TRBV4-1 and TRBJ2-1; TRBD2 matches at 9 bases. The germline V gene has CDR1 MGHRA and CDR2 YSYEKL. This CDR3 contains 16 residues. Germline trimming cut 1 base from V and 3 bases from J; bases unmatched to any gene: 4. Here the CDR3 reads CASSQGIAGVYNEQFF. The CDR3 DNA follows: TGCGCCAGCAGCCAAGGGATAGCGGGAGTCTACAATGAGCAGTTCTTC.

V is TRBV4-2 and J is TRBJ2-2; 7 bases fit TRBD2. J lost 2 bases, V lost 2 bases, and 5 bases had no gene match. This CDR3 spans 16 amino acids. Germline V gene lookup returns CDR1 LGHNA and CDR2 YNFKEQ. This CDR3 reads CASSQNLAGNTGELFF. In nucleotides, the CDR3 is TGTGCCAGCAGCCAAAATTTAGCGGGTAACACCGGGGAGCTGTTTTTT.

The V and J genes are TRBV6-5 and TRBJ1-1; TRBD1 is a possible D gene (6 bases). The V gene lost 5 bases and the J gene lost 13 bases, with 17 bases spanning the gap. Germline CDR1 and CDR2: MNHEY and SVGAGI. There are 12 residues in the CDR3. The CDR3 loop is CASSRGSDPGFF. CDR3 coding DNA: TGTGCCAGCAGTAGGGGGTCCGACCCGGGTTTCTTT.

The J gene is TRBJ2-7, the V gene TRBV9; D might be TRBD1 (6 bases). The CDR3 consists of 15 residues. Germline CDR1 SGDLS, CDR2 YYNGEE. Trimming left V 4 bases short and J 6 bases short, with 20 bases between. CDR3 sequence reads: CASSPLGRGVPEQYF. As DNA, the CDR3 is TGTGCCAGCAGCCCTTTAGGCAGGGGAGTTCCCGAGCAGTACTTC.

The chain uses TRBV6-6 and TRBJ1-2; no definite D call. Germline V gene data show CDR1 as MNHNY and CDR2 as SVGAGI (reference sequence). This CDR3 contains 14 residues. V was pared by 5 bases and J by 5 bases, with 15 bases between. In nucleotides, the CDR3 is TGTGCCAGCAGTCCTAGCAAGGACCTTTATGGCTACACCTTC. Translation gives CASSPSKDLYGYTF.

This chain links TRBV11-2 with TRBJ2-7; D remains unclear. This CDR3 is 14 amino acids long. The V gene lost 1 base and the J gene lost 2 bases, with 9 bases spanning the gap. Germline V gene lookup returns CDR1 SGHAT and CDR2 FQNNGV. As DNA, the CDR3 is TGTGCCAGCAGCTTAGGCCCGAGGACCTACGAGCAGTACTTC. It specifies CASSLGPRTYEQYF.

The table lists this clone with a few counts. The chain uses TRBV6-6 and TRBJ1-5, with a tentative D call TRBD1 (5 bases). The CDR3 has 14 amino acids. Per germline, CDR1 MNHNY and CDR2 SVGAGI (reference sequence). With 0 bases removed from V and 5 bases from J, the gap between germline ends came to 8 bases. The CDR3 DNA reads as TGTGCCAGCAGTTACTCGGGACTACATCAGCCCCAGCATTTT. Encoded protein: CASSYSGLHQPQHF.

The chain is built from TRBV6-5 and TRBJ1-3, with a tentative D call TRBD1 (5 bases). There are 15 residues in the CDR3. Trimming removed 2 bases from V and 2 bases from J, with 10 bases in between. Germline assignment: CDR1 MNHEY and CDR2 SVGAGI. CDR3 region: CASSYGTGPGNTIYF. DNA of the CDR3: TGTGCCAGCAGTTACGGCACAGGACCTGGAAACACCATATATTTT.

In this sample, this clone turned up once. This rearrangement joins TRBV27 to TRBJ2-7; D possibly corresponds to TRBD1 (5 bases). The length of the CDR3 is 15 residues. Germline CDR1 is MNHEY and CDR2 is SMNVEV (reference sequence). The germline V and J ends were trimmed by 3 bases and 1 base, with 13 bases remaining between them. The CDR3 sequence: CASSFGQGLSYEQYF. As DNA, the CDR3 is TGTGCCAGCAGTTTCGGGCAGGGTCTATCCTACGAGCAGTACTTC.

The chain joins TRBV2 to TRBJ1-1, with 7 nucleotides matching TRBD1. V lost 7 bases, J lost 1 base, and 6 bases stayed unmatched. Germline V lookup: CDR1 SNHLY, CDR2 FYNNEI. CDR3 length: 14 amino acids. The CDR3 sequence: CASKGDRTNTEAFF. DNA for the CDR3: TGTGCCAGCAAAGGGGACAGAACGAACACTGAAGCTTTCTTT.

The chain recombines TRBV5-1 with TRBJ2-2; a possible D gene is TRBD2 (5 bases). The CDR3 totals 14 residues. Trimming took off 1 base at V and 7 bases at J, with 11 bases between the two ends. The germline CDR1 and CDR2 sequences are SGHRS and YFSETQ. Written as DNA, the CDR3 is TGCGCCAGCAGCTTGTGGACTTCTGGCGGGGAGCTGTTTTTT. It encodes CASSLWTSGGELFF.

The chain employs TRBV7-2 and TRBJ1-5, with D maybe TRBD1 (5 bases). The CDR3 consists of 14 residues. Germline lookup yields CDR1 SGHTA and CDR2 FQGNSA. Trimming removed 7 bases from V and 7 bases from J, with 17 bases in between. CDR3 DNA sequence: TGTGCCAGCACTAAACCCGCGGGGGGACAGCCCCAGCATTTT. It codes for CASTKPAGGQPQHF.

The chain combines TRBV9 with TRBJ1-2; possible D gene TRBD1, 5 bases. Germline loops: CDR1 SGDLS, CDR2 YYNGEE. This CDR3 has 14 amino acids. Trimming removed 0 bases at V and 3 bases at J, with 9 bases between. Written as DNA, the CDR3 is TGTGCCAGCAGCGTAGCTGGGGCTGACTATGGCTACACCTTC. This sequence encodes CASSVAGADYGYTF.

This chain connects TRBV29-1 to TRBJ2-7; a possible D gene is TRBD1 (5 bases). The germline V and J ends were trimmed by 2 bases and 4 bases, with 18 bases remaining between them. The CDR3 contains 15 residues. Germline CDR1 reads SQVTM; CDR2 reads ANQGSEA. The CDR3 spells CSVESRQGEFYEQYF. Written as DNA, the CDR3 is TGCAGCGTTGAATCTAGGCAGGGTGAGTTTTACGAGCAGTACTTC.

The chain couples TRBV5-4 to TRBJ2-1; 12 nucleotides match TRBD2. Per the germline V gene, CDR1 is SGHNT and CDR2 is YYREEE (reference sequence). The CDR3 runs 15 residues. With 2 bases clipped from V and 7 bases from J, the junction kept 4 bases outside the gene matches. The DNA for the CDR3 is TGTGCCAGCAGCTTAAGGACTAGCGGGATAAATGAGCAGTTCTTC. This encodes CASSLRTSGINEQFF.

The chain carries TRBV5-4 and TRBJ2-1; D possibly corresponds to TRBD2 (6 bases). Germline V gene data show CDR1 as SGHNT and CDR2 as YYREEE (reference sequence). V lost 4 bases, J lost 5 bases, and 16 bases lay in between. The CDR3 contains 15 residues. The CDR3 protein is CASSVTWGVNNEQFF. The CDR3 DNA sequence: TGTGCCAGCAGCGTAACCTGGGGGGTAAACAATGAGCAGTTCTTC.

This clone turned up a few times. V usage is TRBV6-1 and J usage is TRBJ1-2, with D possibly being TRBD1 (5 bases). V shed 6 bases and J shed 4 bases, with 15 bases lying between them. Germline lookup yields CDR1 MNHNS and CDR2 SASEGT. The CDR3 sequence is 14 residues long. The CDR3 region has the DNA TGTGCCAGCAGGACAGTCCCCCCTGCCTATGGCTACACCTTC. This codes for CASRTVPPAYGYTF.

The rearrangement joins TRBV10-3 to TRBJ2-1, with D possibly matching TRBD2 (5 bases). Germline V lookup: CDR1 ENHRY, CDR2 SYGVKD. V lost 5 bases, J lost 8 bases, and 13 bases lay in between. The CDR3 spans 13 residues. This CDR3 reads CAISPNPEDEQFF. The CDR3 DNA is TGTGCCATCAGTCCAAACCCGGAGGATGAGCAGTTCTTC.

The chain recombines TRBV11-2 with TRBJ1-1; tentative D call: TRBD1 (6 bases). Trimming left V 3 bases short and J 1 base short, with 15 bases between. Germline lookup yields CDR1 SGHAT and CDR2 FQNNGV. There are 16 residues in the CDR3. The CDR3 DNA sequence: TGTGCCAGCAGCTTGCGGGGGGCAGGAGGGAACACTGAAGCTTTCTTT. This gives the protein CASSLRGAGGNTEAFF. Combining the CDR3 with reference TRBV11-2 and TRBJ1-1 gives the whole variable domain EAGVAQSPRYKIIEKRQSVAFWCNPISGHATLYWYQQILGQGPKLLIQFQNNGVVDDSQLPKDRFSAERLKGVDSTLKIQPAKLEDSAVYLCASSLRGAGGNTEAFFGQGTRLTVV.

This clone was seen once. The chain recombines TRBV5-1 with TRBJ2-1, with 11 bases lining up with TRBD2. Losses at the gene ends were 2 bases for V and 5 bases for J; bases not matched to a gene: 9. The CDR3 consists of 17 residues. CDR1 and CDR2 (germline): SGHRS, YFSETQ. This CDR3 reads CASSLGTSGWMDNEQFF. The CDR3 bases are TGCGCCAGCAGCTTAGGGACTAGCGGTTGGATGGACAATGAGCAGTTCTTC.

The rearrangement uses TRBV21-1 and TRBJ2-3; the table's D gene call, TRBD2, was not cross checked with the DNA. TRBV21-1 is designated a pseudogene. The CDR3 runs to 11 residues. This CDR3 is CASRLMYTQYF. CDR3 bases: TGTGCCAGCAGACTCATGTATACGCAGTATTTT.

This clone was seen more than once but under ten times. V gene TRBV7-8 combines with J gene TRBJ1-1; weak D call: TRBD1 (5 bases). Trimming shortened V by 9 bases and J by 4 bases, and 12 bases separated the two germline ends. The CDR3 has 12 amino acids. CDR1 is SGHVS and CDR2 is FQNEAQ in the germline V gene. In DNA, the CDR3 is TGTGCCAGTTGGGACTGGGGCACTGAAGCTTTCTTT. Amino acids: CASWDWGTEAFF.

This sequence joins TRBV4-3 and TRBJ2-2; D not certain. Germline assignment: CDR1 LGHNA and CDR2 YSLEER. Deletions cut 0 bases from V and 2 bases from J, with 19 bases between. CDR3 length: 19 amino acids. The CDR3, as DNA: TGCGCCAGCAGCCAAGAGGCGCGAGACACTTTGATTAACACCGGGGAGCTGTTTTTT. It yields the protein CASSQEARDTLINTGELFF.